A selection of T cell receptor beta chains follows, all from one sample in a study of T cell repertoires in cytomegalovirus infection. TCRdb reprocessed the reads with MiXCR, giving one entry per CDR3 protein. This table holds approximately 500,000 distinct CDR3 sequences, approximately 15% found once. Sequencing used CD8+ T cells from PBMCs. These receptors all come from a human donor in good health (CMV status not recorded). Some clones in this sample may be carry-over from other donors' samples. CDR3s include the opening cysteine and the closing phenylalanine or tryptophan. A D gene is named only where the DNA matches it firmly. Not every row has a clone size; where given, it reads once, few, many or a size class.

NA,TRBJ2-1,TRBV9,NA,14,TGTGCCAGCAGCGCCCGACGGTCGGACAATGAGCAGTTCTTC,CASSARRSDNEQFF
few,TRBJ2-3,TRBV11-2,NA,16,TGTGCCAGCAGCTTCGAGGGGGGAGGGCCGGCAGATACGCAGTATTTT,CASSFEGGGPADTQYF
NA,TRBJ1-3,TRBV27,NA,17,TGTGCCAGCAGTGCCTACAGGAGCCCGAGCTCTGGAAACACCATATATTTT,CASSAYRSPSSGNTIYF
NA,TRBJ1-1,TRBV4-1,NA,13,TGCGCCAGCAGCCAGCGGGGACGTATGGAAGCTTTCTTT,CASSQRGRMEAFF
NA,TRBJ1-5,TRBV27,TRBD1,13,TGTGCCAGCAGTTTAAAGGGGGCAGGACCCCAGCATTTT,CASSLKGAGPQHF
many,TRBJ2-2,TRBV12-5,NA,15,TGTGCTAGTGGTTACACGGATCATAACACCGGGGAGCTGTTTTTT,CASGYTDHNTGELFF
few,TRBJ2-3,TRBV12-5,NA,13,TGTGCTAGTGGTTTGACAAGCACAGATACGCAGTATTTT,CASGLTSTDTQYF
few,TRBJ2-5,TRBV12-5,TRBD2,15,TGTGCTAGTGGTTTGGACCTAGCGGTGATGGAGACCCAGTACTTC,CASGLDLAVMETQYF
few,TRBJ2-1,TRBV2,NA,15,TGTGCCAGCAACTCGGGGACATATTCCTACAATGAGCAGTTCTTC,CASNSGTYSYNEQFF
many,TRBJ2-3,TRBV7-9,NA,16,TGTGCCAGCAGCTTAGAATTTGGCGAACGCACAGATACGCAGTATTTT,CASSLEFGERTDTQYF
few,TRBJ2-7,TRBV27,NA,16,TGTGCCAGCAGTTTAAGGCCCGCCGGGGTTACTTACGAGCAGTACTTC,CASSLRPAGVTYEQYF
many,TRBJ2-7,TRBV27,NA,13,TGTGCCAGCAGTTTAGGGACGCTGGGCGAGCAGTACTTC,CASSLGTLGEQYF
NA,TRBJ1-3,TRBV23-1,TRBD1,15,TGCGCCAGCAGTCACCGGGACAGGGTTGGAAACACCATATATTTT,CASSHRDRVGNTIYF
many,TRBJ1-1,TRBV11-2,NA,15,TGTGCCAGCAGCTTAGATAGAGGAGGGAACACTGAAGCTTTCTTT,CASSLDRGGNTEAFF
NA,TRBJ1-2,TRBV27,NA,14,TGTGCCAGCAGTTCCCTTCAGGGGAGTTGGGGCTACACCTTC,CASSSLQGSWGYTF
many,TRBJ2-5,TRBV11-2,TRBD1,14,TGTGCCAGCAGCCCCCAACAGGGGCAAGAGACCCAGTACTTC,CASSPQQGQETQYF
NA,TRBJ1-2,TRBV7-4,TRBD1,13,TGTGCCAGCAGCTTACCGACAGGGCAAGGCTACACCTTC,CASSLPTGQGYTF
many,TRBJ1-2,TRBV6-5,NA,13,TGTGCCAGCAGTTACGGCGGGAACTATGGCTACACCTTC,CASSYGGNYGYTF
NA,TRBJ2-1,TRBV6-2/TRBV6-3,TRBD1,18,TGTGCCACCCACAGCTACAGGGGCCCGGTCGCCGAATACAATGAGCAGTTCTTC,CATHSYRGPVAEYNEQFF
NA,TRBJ1-5,TRBV27,NA,14,TGTGCCAGCAGTTTTCGGGAGGGGAGACAGCCCCAGCATTTT,CASSFREGRQPQHF
NA,TRBJ2-1,TRBV29-1,NA,14,TGCAGCGTTGAAAGGGCTCGCAGGGGCAATGAGAAGTTATTC,CSVERARRGNEKLF
few,TRBJ1-1,TRBV15,NA,12,TGTGCCACCAGCAATATACCCACTGAAGCTTTCTTT,CATSNIPTEAFF
NA,TRBJ2-2,TRBV11-2,TRBD2,16,TGTGCCAGCAGCTACACTAGCGGGGTATACACCGGGGAGCTGTTTTTT,CASSYTSGVYTGELFF
many,TRBJ1-1,TRBV11-2,TRBD1,14,TGTGCCAGCAGCTTAACACCGGACAGGGATGAAGCTTTCTTT,CASSLTPDRDEAFF
many,TRBJ2-5,TRBV7-2,TRBD1,16,TGTGCCAGCAGCCCCCGGGACAGGCTCGCGCGTGAGACCCAGTACTTC,CASSPRDRLARETQYF
NA,TRBJ1-4,TRBV6-6,NA,15,TGTGCCAGCAGTTACATGGACGCAACTAATGAAAAACTGTTTTTT,CASSYMDATNEKLFF
NA,TRBJ1-1,TRBV27,NA,14,TGTGCCAGCAGACGGGGGGGGGCAATACAGGTAGCTTTCTTT,CASRRGGAIQVAFF
few,TRBJ2-3,TRBV27,NA,15,TGTGCCAGCAGTTTAGTGGGCCCAATTCGGCATACGCAGTATTTT,CASSLVGPIRHTQYF
many,TRBJ1-2,TRBV7-8,NA,13,TGTGCCAGCAGCCCGGGGGCCAACTATGGCTACACCTTC,CASSPGANYGYTF
few,TRBJ2-5,TRBV12-3/TRBV12-4,NA,13,TGTGCCAGCAGGCCACTAGGACAAGAGACCCAGTACTTC,CASRPLGQETQYF
few,TRBJ2-7,TRBV4-1,NA,14,TGCGCCAGCAGCCAAGATCCCAGATCCTACGAGCAGTACTTC,CASSQDPRSYEQYF
NA,TRBJ2-7,TRBV7-9,TRBD2,14,TGTGCCAGCAGCCCAGCGGGAGGGGTTTGGGAGCAGTACTTC,CASSPAGGVWEQYF
many,TRBJ2-4,TRBV28,NA,18,TGTGCCAGCAGTCTATTATTCGACCCAGATGGATTCAAAAACATTCAGTACTTC,CASSLLFDPDGFKNIQYF
few,TRBJ2-7,TRBV5-4,TRBD2,13,TGTGCCAGCAGCGCCGGGACTAGCGGGAAGCAGTACTTC,CASSAGTSGKQYF
many,TRBJ2-7,TRBV12-3/TRBV12-4,NA,16,TGTGCCAGCAGGTTCTCGCCGGGGGTTGGGGTCTACGAGCAGTACTTC,CASRFSPGVGVYEQYF
few,TRBJ1-2,TRBV7-9,NA,14,TGTGCCAGCGAAAAGGGTGAGGGCCGCGGGGGCTACACCTTC,CASEKGEGRGGYTF
many,TRBJ2-6,TRBV14,TRBD1,18,TGTGCCAGCAGTTCTCTAACGGGACAGGGGACCGGGGCCAACGTCCTGACTTTC,CASSSLTGQGTGANVLTF
few,TRBJ2-1,TRBV27,NA,16,TGTGCCAGCAGTCCCTACTTAGGTCGCCAATACAATGAGCAGTTCTTC,CASSPYLGRQYNEQFF
few,TRBJ2-5,TRBV9,TRBD1,16,TGTGCCAGCAGCGTAGCTACAGGGGGTAGGAGGGAGACCCAGTACTTC,CASSVATGGRRETQYF
many,TRBJ2-7,TRBV2,NA,12,TGTGCCAGGAGCGGCGCGAACTACGAGCAGTACTTC,CARSGANYEQYF
NA,TRBJ2-1,TRBV4-1,NA,18,TGCGCCAGCAGCCAAGATGAGGGACGGTTAAGGGTTGGTGATGAGCAGTTCTTC,CASSQDEGRLRVGDEQFF
NA,TRBJ1-5,TRBV15,NA,13,TGTGCCACCAGCATGAGAGAAAATCAGCCCCAGCATTTT,CATSMRENQPQHF
few,TRBJ1-4,TRBV27,NA,16,TGTGCCAGCAGTGGGACGCAGGGATTAAGGGAAGGAAAACTGTTTTTT,CASSGTQGLREGKLFF
NA,TRBJ2-3,TRBV7-4,NA,15,TGTGCCAGCAGCACCAGTACTATCGGGGCAGATACGAAGTATTTT,CASSTSTIGADTKYF
once,TRBJ2-7,TRBV12-3/TRBV12-4,TRBD2,12,TGTGCCAGCAGTACAACCGCGGGGGGGTTGTACTTC,CASSTTAGGLYF
NA,TRBJ2-1,TRBV29-1,NA,12,TGCAGCGTTATACCCGAGTACAATGAGCAGTTCTTC,CSVIPEYNEQFF
NA,TRBJ1-2,TRBV7-9,NA,12,TGTGCCAGCAGCGTAGGGGGAACCGGCTACACCTTC,CASSVGGTGYTF
few,TRBJ2-7,TRBV27,TRBD1,15,TGTGCCAGCAGTATCCACAGGGGTAACTCCTACGAGCAGTACTTC,CASSIHRGNSYEQYF
NA,TRBJ2-7,TRBV7-8,NA,13,TGTGCCAGCAGGTCCGGGGCCCCCTACGAGCAGTACTTC,CASRSGAPYEQYF
NA,TRBJ2-1,TRBV20-1,NA,15,TGCAGTGCTAGTGGCCGGAGAACACGCTACAATGAGCAGTTCTTC,CSASGRRTRYNEQFF
NA,TRBJ1-1,TRBV5-4,TRBD1,17,TGTGCCAGCAGCTTGGTTACAGGGGGTATGAGAGACACTGAAGCTTTCTTT,CASSLVTGGMRDTEAFF
few,TRBJ1-2,TRBV25-1,TRBD1,12,TGTGCCAGCACGACAGGGGGCGATGGCTACACCTTC,CASTTGGDGYTF
few,TRBJ2-1,TRBV3-1,NA,14,TGTGCCAGCAGCCAAGAACCAGCCAGGGATGAGCAGTTCTTC,CASSQEPARDEQFF
many,TRBJ1-5,TRBV7-9,NA,14,TGTGCCAGCAGCCCTTCAGGAGGCAATCAGCCCCAGCATTTT,CASSPSGGNQPQHF
few,TRBJ1-6,TRBV27,NA,14,TGTGCCAGCACCCGGGCCCGGGGGAATTCACCCCTCCACTTT,CASTRARGNSPLHF
many,TRBJ2-5,TRBV7-9,TRBD2,14,TGTGCCGCCACTAGCGGGACCTCTCAAGAGACCCAGTACTTC,CAATSGTSQETQYF
many,TRBJ2-7,TRBV12-3/TRBV12-4,NA,13,TGTGCCAGCAGTTTAGCCCCTAGCTCCGAGCAGTACTTC,CASSLAPSSEQYF
many,TRBJ2-7,TRBV2,TRBD2,18,TGTGCCAGCAGTCTTAGACTAGCGGGGGGAAGGAGCTCCTACGAGCAGTACTTC,CASSLRLAGGRSSYEQYF
many,TRBJ2-7,TRBV7-8,NA,14,TGTGCCAGCAGCTTTAGAGAAAACTTCTACGAGCAGTACTTC,CASSFRENFYEQYF